The T cell receptor beta chain described here comes from a study of naive CD8 T cells in extremely preterm neonates. Assay used: immunoSEQ multiplex PCR; TCRdb lists only in-frame clones, some missing. The sample includes 7,500 to 9,500 clones, 95% to 98% of them seen just once. The CDR3 totals 14 residues. V was clipped by 4 bases and J by 5 bases; unmatched bases: 7. Germline V gene lookup returns CDR1 SGHVS and CDR2 FQNEAQ. Cord blood came from elective full-term cesareans at about 35-42 weeks without labor or membrane rupture. The chain employs TRBV7-8 and TRBJ2-7; 8 bases map to TRBD2. This TCR came from a newborn in good health. Sequencing used naive CD8+ T cells from cord blood. CDR3 in amino acids: CASSSGLGINEQYF. CDR3 nucleotide sequence: TGTGCCAGCAGCTCGGGACTAGGAATCAACGAGCAGTACTTC. The full variable domain, in which reference TRBV7-8 and TRBJ2-7 provide the parts outside the CDR3, is GAGVSQSPRYKVAKRGQDVALRCDPISGHVSLFWYQQALGQGPEFLTYFQNEAQLDKSGLPSDRFFAERPEGSVSTLKIQRTQQEDSAVYLCASSSGLGINEQYFGPGTRLTVT.